This TCR beta chain was documented in a study of shared clonotypes between healthy human individuals. Each subset's genomic DNA was split evenly across several immunoSEQ plates. Assay used: immunoSEQ multiplex PCR; TCRdb lists only in-frame clones, some missing. The repertoire includes approximately 530,000 clones, 95% to 96% of them detected once, and about 0.06% sits in the top ten. All donors were healthy HIV-negative adults lacking recent acute infections or vaccinations. CD4+ cell separation produced CD45RA+ naive and CD45RA-negative memory subsets. The study's findings and limits: Deeper or shallower sequencing was expected to change how clonotypes are shared among donors.

V was pared by 4 bases and J by 2 bases, with 12 bases between. The CDR3 covers 15 residues. CDR1 is MDHEN, CDR2 SYDVKM, per germline. Regarding this clone: Its antigen is undetermined.

This receptor was obtained from a woman aged 30 to 39 in good health. The specimen sequenced was naive CD4+ T cells sorted from blood. As to subset: CD45RA+ positively selected. This rearrangement joins TRBV28 to TRBJ1-5, with a possible D match to TRBD1 (6 bases). CDR3 residues: CASSSGAEGNQPQHF. Written as DNA, the CDR3 is TGTGCCAGCAGTTCAGGGGCTGAAGGCAATCAGCCCCAGCATTTT.